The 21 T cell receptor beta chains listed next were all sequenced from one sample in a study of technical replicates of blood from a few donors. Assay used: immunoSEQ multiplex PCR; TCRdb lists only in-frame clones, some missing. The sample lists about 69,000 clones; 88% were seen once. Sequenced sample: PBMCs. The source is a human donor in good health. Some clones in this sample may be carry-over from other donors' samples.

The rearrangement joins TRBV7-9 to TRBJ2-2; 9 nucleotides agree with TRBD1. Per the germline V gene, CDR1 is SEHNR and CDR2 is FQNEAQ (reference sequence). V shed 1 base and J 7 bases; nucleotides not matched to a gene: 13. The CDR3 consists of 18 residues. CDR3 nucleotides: TGTGCCAGCAGCTTAGGTTTCTCCGGGACAGGGAGCATCGGGGAGCTGTTTTTT. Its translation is CASSLGFSGTGSIGELFF.

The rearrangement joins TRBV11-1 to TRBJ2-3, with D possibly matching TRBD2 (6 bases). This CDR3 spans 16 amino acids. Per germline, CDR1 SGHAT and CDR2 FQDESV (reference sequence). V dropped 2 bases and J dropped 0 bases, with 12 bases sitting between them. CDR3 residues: CASSLLYSGSTDTQYF. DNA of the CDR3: TGTGCCAGCAGCTTACTTTATAGCGGCAGCACAGATACGCAGTATTTT.

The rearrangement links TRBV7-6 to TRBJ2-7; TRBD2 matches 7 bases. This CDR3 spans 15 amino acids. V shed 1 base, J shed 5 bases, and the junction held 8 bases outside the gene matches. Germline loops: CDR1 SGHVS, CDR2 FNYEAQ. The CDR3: CASSLEISGTHEQYF. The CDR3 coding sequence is TGTGCCAGCAGCTTAGAAATCAGCGGGACTCACGAGCAGTACTTC.

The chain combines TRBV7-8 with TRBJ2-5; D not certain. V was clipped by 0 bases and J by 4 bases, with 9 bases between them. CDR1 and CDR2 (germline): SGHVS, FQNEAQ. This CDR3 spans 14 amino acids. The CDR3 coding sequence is TGTGCCAGCAGCTTAGCGAGGAACGGAGAGACCCAGTACTTC. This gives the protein CASSLARNGETQYF.

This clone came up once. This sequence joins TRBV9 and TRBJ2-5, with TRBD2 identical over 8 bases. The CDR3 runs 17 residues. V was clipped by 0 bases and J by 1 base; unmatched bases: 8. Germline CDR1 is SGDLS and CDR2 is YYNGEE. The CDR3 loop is CASSVGRAGGPQETQYF. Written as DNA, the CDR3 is TGTGCCAGCAGCGTAGGGCGGGCGGGAGGCCCCCAAGAGACCCAGTACTTC.

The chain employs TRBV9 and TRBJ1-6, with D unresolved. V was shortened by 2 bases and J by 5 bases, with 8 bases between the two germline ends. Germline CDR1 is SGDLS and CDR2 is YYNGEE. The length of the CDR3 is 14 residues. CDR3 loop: CASSVAPNNSPLHF. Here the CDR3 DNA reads TGTGCCAGCAGCGTGGCCCCGAATAATTCACCCCTCCACTTT. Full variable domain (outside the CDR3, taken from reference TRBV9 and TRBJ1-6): DSGVTQTPKHLITATGQRVTLRCSPRSGDLSVYWYQQSLDQGLQFLIQYYNGEERAKGNILERFSAQQFPDLHSELNLSSLELGDSALYFCASSVAPNNSPLHFGNGTRLTVT.

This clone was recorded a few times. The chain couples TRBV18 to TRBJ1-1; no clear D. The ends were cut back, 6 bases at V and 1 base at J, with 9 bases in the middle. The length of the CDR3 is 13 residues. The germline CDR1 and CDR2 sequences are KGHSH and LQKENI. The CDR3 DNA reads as TGTGCCAGCTCCCCCATGGCGAACACTGAAGCTTTCTTT. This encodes CASSPMANTEAFF.

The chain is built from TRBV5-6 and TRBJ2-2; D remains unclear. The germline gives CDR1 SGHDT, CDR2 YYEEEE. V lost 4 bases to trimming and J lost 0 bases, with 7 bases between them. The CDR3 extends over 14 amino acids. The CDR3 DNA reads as TGTGCCAGCAGCGCCACTCCGAACACCGGGGAGCTGTTTTTT. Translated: CASSATPNTGELFF.

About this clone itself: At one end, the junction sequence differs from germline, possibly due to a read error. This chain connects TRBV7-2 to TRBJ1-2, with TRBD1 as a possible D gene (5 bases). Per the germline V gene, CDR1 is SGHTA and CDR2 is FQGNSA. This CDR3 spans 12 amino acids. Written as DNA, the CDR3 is TGTGCCAGCAGCCTCCCCGGGGGGGACGGGTACTTC. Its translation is CASSLPGGDGYF. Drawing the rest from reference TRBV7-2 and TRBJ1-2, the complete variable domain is GAGVSQSPSNKVTEKGKDVELRCDPISGHTALYWYRQSLGQGLEFLIYFQGNSAPDKSGLPSDRFSAERTGGSVSTLTIQRTQQEDSAVYLCASSLPGGDGYFGSGTRLTVV.

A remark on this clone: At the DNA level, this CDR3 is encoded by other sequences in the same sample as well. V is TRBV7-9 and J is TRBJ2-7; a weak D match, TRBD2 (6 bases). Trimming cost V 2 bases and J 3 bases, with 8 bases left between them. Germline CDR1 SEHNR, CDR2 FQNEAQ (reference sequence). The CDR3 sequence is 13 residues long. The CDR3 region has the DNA TGTGCCAGCAGCTTACCCGGGAGCTACGAGCAGTACTTC. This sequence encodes CASSLPGSYEQYF.

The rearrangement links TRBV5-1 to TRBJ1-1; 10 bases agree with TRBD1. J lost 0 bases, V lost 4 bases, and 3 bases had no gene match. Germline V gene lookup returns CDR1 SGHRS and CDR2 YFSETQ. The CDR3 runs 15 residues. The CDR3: CASSRDRGMNTEAFF. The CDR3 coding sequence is TGCGCCAGCAGCCGGGACAGGGGCATGAACACTGAAGCTTTCTTT. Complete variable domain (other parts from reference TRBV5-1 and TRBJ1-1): KAGVTQTPRYLIKTRGQQVTLSCSPISGHRSVSWYQQTPGQGLQFLFEYFSETQRNKGNFPGRFSGRQFSNSRSEMNVSTLELGDSALYLCASSRDRGMNTEAFFGQGTRLTVV.

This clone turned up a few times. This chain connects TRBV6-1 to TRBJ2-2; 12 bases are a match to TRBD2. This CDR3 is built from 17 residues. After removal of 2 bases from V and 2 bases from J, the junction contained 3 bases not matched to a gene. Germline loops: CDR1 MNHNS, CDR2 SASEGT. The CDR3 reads CASSESSGGANTGELFF. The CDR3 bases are TGTGCCAGCAGTGAATCTAGCGGGGGGGCCAACACCGGGGAGCTGTTTTTT.

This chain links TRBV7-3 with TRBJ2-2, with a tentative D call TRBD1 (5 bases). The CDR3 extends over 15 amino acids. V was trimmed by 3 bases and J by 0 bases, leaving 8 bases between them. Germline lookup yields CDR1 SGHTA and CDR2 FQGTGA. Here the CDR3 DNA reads TGTGCCAGCAGCTTCAAAGGGGCGAACACCGGGGAGCTGTTTTTT. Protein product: CASSFKGANTGELFF.

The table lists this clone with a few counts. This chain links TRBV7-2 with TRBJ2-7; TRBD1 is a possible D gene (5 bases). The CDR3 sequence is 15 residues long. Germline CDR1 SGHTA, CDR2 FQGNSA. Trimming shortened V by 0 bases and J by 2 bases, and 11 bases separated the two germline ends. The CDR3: CASSLAEAGTYEQYF. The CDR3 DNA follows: TGTGCCAGCAGCTTAGCGGAAGCAGGGACCTACGAGCAGTACTTC.

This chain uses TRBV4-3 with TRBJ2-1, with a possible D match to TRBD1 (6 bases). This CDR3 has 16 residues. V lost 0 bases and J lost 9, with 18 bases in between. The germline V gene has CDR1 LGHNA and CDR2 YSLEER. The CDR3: CASSQDQKIRGVEQFF. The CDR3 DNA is TGCGCCAGCAGCCAAGACCAAAAAATCAGGGGTGTTGAGCAGTTCTTC.

In DNA, the CDR3 is TGTGCCAGCAGTGAAGCGCTTGGGCTACCCCAAAACAATGAGCAGTTCTTC. Its protein product is CASSEALGLPQNNEQFF. The gene calls are TRBV2 and TRBJ2-1; D is unresolved. Trimming pared 0 bases from V and 5 bases from J, leaving 17 bases between. Germline CDR1 reads SNHLY; CDR2 reads FYNNEI. The CDR3 has 17 residues. Full variable domain (remainder filled in from reference TRBV2 and TRBJ2-1): EPEVTQTPSHQVTQMGQEVILRCVPISNHLYFYWYRQILGQKVEFLVSFYNNEISEKSEIFDDQFSVERPDGSNFTLKIRSTKLEDSAMYFCASSEALGLPQNNEQFFGPGTRLTVL.

CDR3 in DNA: TGTGCCAGCAGTAACTCCTTCACTGGCTATGGCTACACCTTC. Translation: CASSNSFTGYGYTF. The genes are TRBV27 and TRBJ1-2; the D is unclear. Germline V gene data show CDR1 as MNHEY and CDR2 as SMNVEV (reference sequence). Trimming shortened V by 5 bases and J by 4 bases, and 14 bases separated the two germline ends. The CDR3 has 14 residues.

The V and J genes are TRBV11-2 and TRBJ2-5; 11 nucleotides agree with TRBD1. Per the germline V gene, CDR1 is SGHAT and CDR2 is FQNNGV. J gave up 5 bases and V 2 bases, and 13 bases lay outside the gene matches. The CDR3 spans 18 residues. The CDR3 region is CASSLSPGQGGGRETQYF. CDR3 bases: TGTGCCAGCAGCTTAAGCCCGGGACAGGGGGGAGGGAGGGAGACCCAGTACTTC.

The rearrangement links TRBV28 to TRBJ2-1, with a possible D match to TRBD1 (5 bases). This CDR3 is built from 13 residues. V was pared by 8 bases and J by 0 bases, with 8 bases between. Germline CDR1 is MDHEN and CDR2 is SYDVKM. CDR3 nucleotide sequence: TGTGCCAGCTTTGACAGCTCCTACAATGAGCAGTTCTTC. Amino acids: CASFDSSYNEQFF.

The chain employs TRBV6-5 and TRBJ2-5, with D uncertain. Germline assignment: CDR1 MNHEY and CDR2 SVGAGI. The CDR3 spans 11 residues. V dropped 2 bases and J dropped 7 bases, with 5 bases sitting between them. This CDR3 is CASSYSRTQYF. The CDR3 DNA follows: TGTGCCAGCAGTTACAGCCGGACCCAGTACTTC.

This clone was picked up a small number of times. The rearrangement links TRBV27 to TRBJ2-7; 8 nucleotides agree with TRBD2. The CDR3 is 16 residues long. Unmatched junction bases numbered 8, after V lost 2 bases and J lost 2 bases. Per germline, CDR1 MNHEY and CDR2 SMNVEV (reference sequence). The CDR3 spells CASSLRFGGAAYEQYF. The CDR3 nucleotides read TGTGCCAGCAGTTTAAGGTTCGGGGGGGCGGCCTACGAGCAGTACTTC.